This T cell receptor beta chain was sequenced for a study of a mutant IDH1 vaccine in newly diagnosed glioma. Study as a whole: Eight vaccinations reached patients in weeks 1, 3, 5, 7, 11, 15, 19 and 23.

J lost 0 bases, V lost 6 bases, and 14 bases had no gene match. This CDR3 has 18 residues. The V gene's germline CDR1 is SNHLY and CDR2 FYNNEI. As concerns this clone: The antigen is not known.

Time point reported: week 11, during vaccination. What each vaccine dose contained was 300 ug of mutant IDH1 20-mer peptide, accompanied by topical imiquimod. The protocol was immunoSEQ multiplex PCR, while the TCRdb copy is restricted to in-frame clones and leaves out a portion. The top ten hold more than 20% of the sample, which has 25,000 to 35,000 clones, nearly 90% seen once. The rearrangement uses TRBV2 and TRBJ2-3, with 8 bases identical to TRBD1. The sample in question was PBMCs, obtained from a glioma patient whose treatment included an IDH1 peptide vaccine. The sequence derives from a man in his late teens or twenties with glioma. CDR3 residues: CASSPPAGTGASTDTQYF. DNA for the CDR3: TGTGCCAGCAGCCCCCCTGCTGGGACAGGCGCTAGCACAGATACGCAGTATTTT. Filled out from reference TRBV2 and TRBJ2-3, the complete variable domain reads EPEVTQTPSHQVTQMGQEVILRCVPISNHLYFYWYRQILGQKVEFLVSFYNNEISEKSEIFDDQFSVERPDGSNFTLKIRSTKLEDSAMYFCASSPPAGTGASTDTQYFGPGTRLTVL.